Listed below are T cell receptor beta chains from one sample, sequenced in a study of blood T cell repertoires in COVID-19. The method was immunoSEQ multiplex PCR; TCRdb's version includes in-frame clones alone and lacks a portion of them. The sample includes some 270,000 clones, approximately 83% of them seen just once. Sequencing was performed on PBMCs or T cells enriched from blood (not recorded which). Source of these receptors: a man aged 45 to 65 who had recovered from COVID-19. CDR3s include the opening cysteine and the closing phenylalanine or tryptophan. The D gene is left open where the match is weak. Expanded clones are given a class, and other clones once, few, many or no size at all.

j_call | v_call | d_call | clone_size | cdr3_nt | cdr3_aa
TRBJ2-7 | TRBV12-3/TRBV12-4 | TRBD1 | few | TGTGCCAGCAGGGTACAGGGGGCCTACGAGCAGTACTTC | CASRVQGAYEQYF
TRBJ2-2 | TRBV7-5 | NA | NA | TGTGCCAGAAGCCCACGCTCGAGCGGGAGGGCCGGGACCGGGGAGCTGTTTTTT | CARSPRSSGRAGTGELFF
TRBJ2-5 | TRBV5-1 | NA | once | TGCGCCAGCAGTATCCCTGGGCAGGGAGAGACCCAGTACTTC | CASSIPGQGETQYF
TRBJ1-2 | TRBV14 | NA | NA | TGTGCCAGCAGCCAAGGGCAGTTCGGCTACACCTTC | CASSQGQFGYTF
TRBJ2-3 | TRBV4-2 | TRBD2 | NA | TGTGCCAGCACCCATTCGTTCGGGGGGGTAATTGATACGCAGTATTTT | CASTHSFGGVIDTQYF
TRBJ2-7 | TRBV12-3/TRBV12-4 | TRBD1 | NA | TGTGCCAGCAGTTTGGCAGGGGGCTACGAGCAGTACTTC | CASSLAGGYEQYF
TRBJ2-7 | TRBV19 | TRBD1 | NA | TGTGCCAGTAGGGACCGGGACAGCCTCTCCTACGAGCAGTACTTC | CASRDRDSLSYEQYF
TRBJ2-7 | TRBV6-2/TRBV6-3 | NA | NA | TGTGCCAGCAGTCTTCGACTTGCCCACGAGCAGTACTTC | CASSLRLAHEQYF
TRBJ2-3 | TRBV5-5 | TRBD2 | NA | TGTGCCAGCAGCCCAGGGACTAGCGAATTCACAGATACGCAGTATTTT | CASSPGTSEFTDTQYF
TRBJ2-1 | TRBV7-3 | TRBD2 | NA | TGTGCCAGCAGCTTGTATACTAGCGGGACCTCCGGGGGGCAGTTCTTC | CASSLYTSGTSGGQFF
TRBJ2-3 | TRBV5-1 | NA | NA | TGCGCCAGCAGCTTGGAGTCTAGACGGACAGATACGCAGTATTTT | CASSLESRRTDTQYF
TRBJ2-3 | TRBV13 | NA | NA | TGTGCCAGCGGCAATGTGAACACAGATACGCAGTATTTT | CASGNVNTDTQYF